The sequence of this TCR beta chain was determined in a study of T cell changes during pregnancy in multiple sclerosis. The data were produced by immunoSEQ multiplex PCR, yet TCRdb's version contains in-frame clones alone and is incomplete. The table includes about 100,000 clones, approximately 90% detected once. With 3 bases clipped from V and 6 bases from J, the junction kept 5 bases outside the gene matches. This CDR3 comprises 15 residues. Germline assignment: CDR1 MDHEN and CDR2 SYDVKM. This sequence was found in a female donor with multiple sclerosis, enrolled in a pregnancy study. This specimen was peripheral blood, taken after pregnancy. The genes are TRBV28 and TRBJ2-1; 10 bases are a match to TRBD2. CDR3 protein: CASSFTSGTGNEQFF. The CDR3 DNA sequence: TGTGCCAGCAGTTTTACTAGCGGGACGGGCAATGAGCAGTTCTTC.